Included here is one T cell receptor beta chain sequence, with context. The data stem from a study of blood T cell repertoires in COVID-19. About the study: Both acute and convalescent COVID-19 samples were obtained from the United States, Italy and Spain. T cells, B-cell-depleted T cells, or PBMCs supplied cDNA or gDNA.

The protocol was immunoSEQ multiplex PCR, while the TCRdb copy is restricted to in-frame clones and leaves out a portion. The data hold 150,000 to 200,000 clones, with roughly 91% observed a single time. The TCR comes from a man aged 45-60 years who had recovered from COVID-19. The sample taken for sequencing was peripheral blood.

For the CDR3, the DNA is TGTGCCAGCTCTTTGTCAGGGGCATACAATGAGCAGTTCTTC. Translating it yields CASSLSGAYNEQFF. This chain joins TRBV18 and TRBJ2-1; the D gene is possibly TRBD1 (6 bases). V shed 6 bases and J shed 4 bases, with 13 bases lying between them. Germline lookup yields CDR1 KGHSH and CDR2 LQKENI. The length of the CDR3 is 14 residues.